This record concerns one T cell receptor (beta chain) sequence. No cognate antigen has been identified for it. Base-call qualities are not available, and no considerably larger clone is one nucleotide away. TCRbeta CDR3 regions were amplified from genomic DNA using the immunoSEQ Assay, a bias-controlled multiplex PCR. Per the authors' processing: Nucleated cell counts per sample were estimated from amplification of reference gene primers within the assay. To quantify the absolute abundance of each unique TCRbeta CDR3 rearrangement, sequence reads were collapsed and filtered. Productive Simpson clonality was computed per sample as the square root of Simpson's diversity index over productive rearrangements. The table was pulled from immuneACCESS by TCRdb, which kept in-frame rearrangements only. Such tables lose some clones; where checked, under half of the loss comes from unresolved V genes, and the rest has no known cause. V and J calls and clone size are those listed in that table; D and trimming were worked out from the DNA. This sample comprises about 300,000 clones, about 88% of them detected only once. The ten biggest clones cover more than 1.1% of the sample.

At one collaborating source in Seattle, patients were enrolled during active infection and were followed longitudinally through the course of disease. The collaborating institutions used their own protocols to collect whole blood in K2EDTA tubes. Collaborator samples were shipped for TCRbeta analysis as frozen whole blood, isolated PBMCs, or DNA extracted from either sample type. The germline V gene encodes CDR1 KGHSH and CDR2 LQKENI. Spanning cysteine to phenylalanine, the CDR3 consists of 14 amino acids. Only CDR3 DNA is held: 42 bases, read in frame from base 1. The junction carries 7 bases between V and J, which are trimmed by 3 bases and 0 bases respectively. The source of the sample is a study of blood T cell repertoires in COVID-19 (dated by TCRdb to about 2020). Regarding the research as a whole: Samples from collaborators originated in the United States, Italy and Spain and spanned both the acute and convalescent phases of COVID-19. The material from the prospective study consisted of cDNA or gDNA derived from T cells, B-cell-depleted T cells, or PBMCs. Deeply sampled blood TCRbeta repertoires from subjects exposed to, actively infected with, or recovered from COVID-19 were included in the dataset. A freely available public database, intended as a resource for researchers studying the immune response to SARS-CoV-2, is where the repertoires were released. Samples came from the ongoing ImmuneRACE study (first 160 participants) plus 1,254 subjects from 6 global collaborators. The sample metadata nearly always contained a de-identified subject ID, COVID-19 status, age in years and sex. Where available, HLA class I and class II types were obtained from metadata supplied by the sample provider rather than from assay-based typing.

Study-level results and caveats: Clinical and demographic metadata were provided uncurated, with the amount varying by source and participant.

The source of this sequence is a human donor with COVID-19, enrolled during active disease. The donor label of this sample is uncertain. The source material was peripheral blood. Recombination linked TRBV18 to TRBJ2-3; the D gene lacks a confident call. The nucleotide sequence is given as TGTGCCAGCTCACCGGCTTTGAGCACAGATACGCAGTATTTT. Its coded protein is CASSPALSTDTQYF.